The T cell receptor beta chain under discussion was sequenced for a study of cytotoxic CD8 clonotypes in ibrutinib-treated CLL. Looking at the study overall: Partial response was seen in approximately 24 patients and complete response in 2; after median 68 months, approximately 14 stayed remitted, approximately twelve progressed.

The V end lost 4 bases, the J end lost 5 bases, and 15 bases lay between the germline ends. CDR1 and CDR2 (germline): LGHNA, YNFKEQ. The CDR3 contains 14 residues. Profiled with immunoSEQ multiplex PCR; TCRdb holds only in-frame clones, not every one. The repertoire holds approximately 200,000 clones, with around 72% as singletons. Study results and caveats: Treatment saw public clonotypes, which were uncommon, either contract or stay stable. Clonality grew at ibrutinib response; at progression, it decreased back toward baseline. T-cell clonality at baseline went above that of age-matched healthy donors and rose and fell with circulating CD8+ T-cell counts.

With regard to this clone: Its antigen is not known.

This material consisted of PBMCs, taken after 24 months of ibrutinib treatment. The chain links TRBV4-2 to TRBJ2-7; D tentatively reads TRBD1 or TRBD2 (5 bases each). The sequence was collected from a human donor with chronic lymphocytic leukemia. The CDR3 coding sequence is TGTGCCAGCAGCCCGCAGGGCAGGGACCACGAGCAGTACTTC. It codes for CASSPQGRDHEQYF.